These 20 T cell receptor beta chains were sequenced from one sample in a study of graft-versus-host responses after intestinal transplantation. Produced via immunoSEQ multiplex PCR; TCRdb's table is partial and in-frame only. The sample gives about 97,000 clones, 91% of which show up once; around 0.2% is in the top ten. For these TCRs, the target antigens are not known. The sample was unstimulated CD4+ T cells sorted from spleen or lymph node cells, taken before transplant. The receptors here all came from a human donor who was the organ donor for an intestinal transplant.

The CDR3 spells CASSERGGRGNSPLHF. The DNA of the CDR3 is TGTGCCAGCAGCGAACGGGGCGGCAGGGGCAATTCACCCCTCCACTTT. The J gene is TRBJ1-6, the V gene TRBV9; maybe TRBD1 (6 bases). Looked up from germline, CDR1 is SGDLS and CDR2 is YYNGEE. Between the trimmed V and J ends, which lost 3 bases and 7 bases, there was a span of 17 bases. This CDR3 spans 16 amino acids.

The chain recombines TRBV18 with TRBJ1-5; maybe TRBD1 (6 bases). This CDR3 contains 15 residues. Germline V gene sequence: CDR1 KGHSH, CDR2 LQKENI. V was pared by 3 bases and J by 0 bases, with 9 bases between. The CDR3 reads CASSPGHLSNQPQHF. In DNA form, the CDR3 reads TGTGCCAGCTCACCGGGACATCTTAGCAATCAGCCCCAGCATTTT.

V usage is TRBV13 and J usage is TRBJ2-5; D uncertain. The CDR3 has 12 residues. Germline values: CDR1 PRHDT, CDR2 FYEKMQ (reference sequence). V lost 1 base, J lost 5 bases, and 5 bases lay in between. CDR3 DNA: TGTGCCAGCAGCTTAGTCGGTGAGACCCAGTACTTC. Its translation is CASSLVGETQYF.

J is TRBJ1-1 and V is TRBV6-5; weak D call: TRBD1 (5 bases). V was cut by 3 bases and J by 4 bases, with 9 bases left in between. CDR1 is MNHEY and CDR2 is SVGAGI in the germline V gene. The length of the CDR3 is 13 residues. The CDR3 loop reads CASSYRGFTEAFF. CDR3 nucleotides: TGTGCCAGCAGTTATCGGGGGTTCACTGAAGCTTTCTTT.

The chain links TRBV4-3 to TRBJ2-7; D gene ambiguous. The CDR3 is 15 residues long. Germline assignment: CDR1 LGHNA and CDR2 YSLEER. V was pared by 2 bases and J by 2 bases, with 13 bases between. CDR3 bases: TGCGCCAGCAGCCAATATTTTCAGGTAGCCTACGAGCAGTACTTC. Protein sequence: CASSQYFQVAYEQYF.

This clone has a single count. The chain uses TRBV23-1 and TRBJ1-5; 8 positions agree with TRBD1. TRBV23-1 is annotated as an ORF whose role is uncertain. V dropped 1 base and J dropped 3; count of bases not matched to a gene: 8. This CDR3 is built from 17 residues. DNA of the CDR3: TGCGCCAGCAGTCAATTGGACAGGGCACGAGACAATCAGCCCCAGCATTTT. Translated: CASSQLDRARDNQPQHF.

CDR3 sequence reads: CASSPQSTGGSYEQYF. In DNA, the CDR3 is TGTGCCAGCTCACCACAGTCGACAGGTGGATCCTACGAGCAGTACTTC. V and J are TRBV18 and TRBJ2-7; possibly TRBD1 for D (6 bases). The V gene's germline CDR1 is KGHSH and CDR2 LQKENI. The V and J ends lost 1 base and 1 base respectively, with 14 bases between them. The CDR3 totals 16 residues.

The chain has TRBV27 and TRBJ2-7, with TRBD1 matching over 7 bases. The CDR3 consists of 12 residues. V was clipped by 8 bases and J by 5 bases; unmatched bases: 6. Germline V gene data show CDR1 as MNHEY and CDR2 as SMNVEV (reference sequence). Written as DNA, the CDR3 is TGTGCCAGCGGGAACAGGGGCCACGAGCAGTACTTC. Encoded protein: CASGNRGHEQYF.

The V and J genes are TRBV2 and TRBJ1-5; 9 bases fit TRBD1. CDR3 length: 14 amino acids. V lost 3 bases and J lost 6; bases outside the gene matches: 3. Germline V gene sequence: CDR1 SNHLY, CDR2 FYNNEI. CDR3: CASSEGQGRQPQHF. The CDR3 DNA reads as TGTGCCAGCAGTGAGGGACAGGGACGTCAGCCCCAGCATTTT.

V is TRBV18 and J is TRBJ1-5, with 7 bases fitting TRBD1. Trimming at V came to 5 bases and at J to 7 bases, leaving 8 bases not matched to a gene. The CDR3 has 14 residues. CDR1 and CDR2 from the germline V gene are KGHSH and LQKENI. CDR3: CASSEGQVAQPQHF. The CDR3 DNA follows: TGTGCCAGCTCAGAAGGACAGGTGGCCCAGCCCCAGCATTTT. Using reference TRBV18 and TRBJ1-5 for the parts outside the CDR3, the full variable domain is NAGVMQNPRHLVRRRGQEARLRCSPMKGHSHVYWYRQLPEEGLKFMVYLQKENIIDESGMPKERFSAEFPKEGPSILRIQQVVRGDSAAYFCASSEGQVAQPQHFGDGTRLSIL.

The genes are TRBV7-2 and TRBJ2-7; 9 nucleotides match TRBD2. Trimming at V came to 2 bases and at J to 6 bases, leaving 8 bases not matched to a gene. The germline V gene has CDR1 SGHTA and CDR2 FQGNSA. This CDR3 is built from 15 residues. This CDR3 reads CASSLRRGGVAEQYF. In DNA, the CDR3 is TGTGCCAGCAGCTTACGGCGCGGGGGGGTTGCCGAGCAGTACTTC.

J is TRBJ1-6 and V is TRBV5-1; 8 bases line up with TRBD1. This CDR3 has 16 amino acids. Trimming cost V 3 bases and J 9 bases; bases outside gene matches: 11. Germline V gene data show CDR1 as SGHRS and CDR2 as YFSETQ. As DNA, the CDR3 is TGCGCCAGCAGCTCTGTACCCGACAGGGGTGGTTCACCCCTCCACTTT. Its translation: CASSSVPDRGGSPLHF.

The chain has TRBV19 and TRBJ2-2; no clear D. Looked up from germline, CDR1 is LNHDA and CDR2 is SQIVND (reference sequence). V was shortened by 5 bases and J by 6 bases, with 13 bases between the two germline ends. The CDR3 is made up of 14 amino acids. Here the CDR3 reads CASSALRGSGELFF. CDR3 DNA: TGTGCCAGTAGTGCCCTCAGAGGTTCCGGGGAGCTGTTTTTT.

This chain uses TRBV4-1 with TRBJ1-2, with TRBD1 identical over 12 bases. Germline V CDR1 and CDR2: MGHRA, YSYEKL. With V trimmed by 1 base and J by 8 bases, 8 bases remained unmatched. The CDR3 covers 16 residues. As DNA, the CDR3 is TGCGCCAGCAGCCAAGCTTCGGGACAGGGGGCGGGCGGCTACACCTTC. Translated, it gives CASSQASGQGAGGYTF.

The chain employs TRBV6-4 and TRBJ2-7; D remains unclear. The V end lost 2 bases, the J end lost 4 bases, and 27 bases lay between the germline ends. The CDR3 has 19 amino acids. Germline-derived CDR1 and CDR2 are MRHNA and SNTAGT. This chain's CDR3 is CASSDPPGPTRNEKYEQYF. In DNA, the CDR3 is TGTGCCAGCAGTGACCCCCCGGGTCCCACCCGAAACGAGAAGTACGAGCAGTACTTC.

J is TRBJ2-1 and V is TRBV4-2, with 7 bases aligning to TRBD2. Germline V gene data show CDR1 as LGHNA and CDR2 as YNFKEQ. With 0 bases clipped from V and 4 bases from J, the junction kept 9 bases outside the gene matches. This CDR3 contains 17 residues. This CDR3 reads CASSQDNNGGKYNEQFF. The CDR3 DNA sequence: TGTGCCAGCAGCCAAGATAACAACGGGGGGAAATACAATGAGCAGTTCTTC.

The chain employs TRBV7-3 and TRBJ2-7; the match to TRBD2 covers 7 bases. The germline CDR1 and CDR2 sequences are SGHTA and FQGTGA. Germline trimming cut 8 bases from V and 3 bases from J; bases unmatched to any gene: 25. The CDR3 is 19 residues long. The CDR3 sequence is CASRLATHKVASDRYEQYF. The CDR3 DNA reads TGTGCCAGCCGACTAGCTACCCACAAGGTAGCGTCGGACCGCTACGAGCAGTACTTC.

The rearrangement joins TRBV29-1 to TRBJ1-1, with D perhaps matching TRBD1 (6 bases). The CDR3 contains 11 residues. The V and J ends lost 5 bases and 7 bases respectively, with 11 bases between them. Germline-derived CDR1 and CDR2 are SQVTM and ANQGSEA. DNA of the CDR3: TGCAGCGTTTTCGACAGGCTTGAAGCTTTCTTT. This sequence encodes CSVFDRLEAFF.

The chain couples TRBV7-8 to TRBJ1-6; D call uncertain. CDR3 length equals 13 residues. The germline V gene encodes CDR1 SGHVS and CDR2 FQNEAQ. The V and J ends lost 5 bases and 13 bases respectively, with 15 bases between them. CDR3 nucleotides: TGTGCCAGCAGCCCTACGGCCGGGGTCCCCCTCCACTTT. Translation gives CASSPTAGVPLHF. Looking up the rest from reference TRBV7-8 and TRBJ1-6 gives the full variable domain: GAGVSQSPRYKVAKRGQDVALRCDPISGHVSLFWYQQALGQGPEFLTYFQNEAQLDKSGLPSDRFFAERPEGSVSTLKIQRTQQEDSAVYLCASSPTAGVPLHFGNGTRLTVT.

The rearrangement links TRBV10-2 to TRBJ2-2; D call uncertain. V was shortened by 4 bases and J by 8 bases, with 5 bases between the two germline ends. The CDR3 has 11 residues. Per germline, CDR1 WSHSY and CDR2 SAAADI. The CDR3 DNA is TGCGCCAGCAGTGTTGTAGGGGAGCTGTTTTTT. Protein sequence: CASSVVGELFF.